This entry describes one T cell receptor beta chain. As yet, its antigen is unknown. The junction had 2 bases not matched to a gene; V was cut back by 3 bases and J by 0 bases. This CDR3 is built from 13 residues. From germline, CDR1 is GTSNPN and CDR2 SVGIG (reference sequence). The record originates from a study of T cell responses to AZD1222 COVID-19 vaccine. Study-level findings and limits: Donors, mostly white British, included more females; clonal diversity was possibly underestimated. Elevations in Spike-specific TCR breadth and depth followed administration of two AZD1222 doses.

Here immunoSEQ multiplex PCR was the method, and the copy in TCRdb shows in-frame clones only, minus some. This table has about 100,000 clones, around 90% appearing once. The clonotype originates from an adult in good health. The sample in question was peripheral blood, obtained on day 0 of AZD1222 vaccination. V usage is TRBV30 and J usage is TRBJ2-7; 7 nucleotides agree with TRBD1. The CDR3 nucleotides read TGTGCCTGGAGGGGACAGATCTCCTACGAGCAGTACTTC. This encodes CAWRGQISYEQYF.